The TCR beta chain described here comes from a study of control samples from healthy donors and cancer patients. Germline CDR1 and CDR2: MDHEN and SYDVKM. The ends were cut back, 0 bases at V and 0 bases at J, with 18 bases in the middle. The CDR3 extends over 18 amino acids. Assay used: immunoSEQ multiplex PCR; TCRdb lists only in-frame clones, some missing. The sample carries approximately 120,000 clones, just over 90% recorded once. The chain couples TRBV28 to TRBJ2-7; D is possibly TRBD2 (7 bases). The sample comprised blood. The receptor was derived from a human donor in good health. The donor label of this sample is uncertain. CDR3 bases: TGTGCCAGCAGTTTATGGGGGGGGCGGACAGTCTTCTCCTACGAGCAGTACTTC. It encodes CASSLWGGRTVFSYEQYF.